These T cell receptor beta chains were read from a single sample in a study of regulatory T cells in long-lasting Graves disease. TCRdb called the multiplex PCR reads again in MiXCR, with one record for every CDR3 protein. The repertoire holds under 450,000 distinct CDR3 sequences, with 15% to 20% as singletons. In addition, the sample was reused for a study of T cells in Graves' hyperthyroidism and ophthalmopathy.

Sequencing was performed on peripheral blood mononuclear cells (PBMCs), taken at new diagnosis, from a patient treated with antithyroid drugs. Receptors originate from a woman aged 18-29 years with Graves disease. CDR3s include the opening cysteine and the closing phenylalanine or tryptophan. The order of the fields is J gene, V gene, D gene, clone size, CDR3 DNA, CDR3 protein. A D gene is named only where the DNA matches it firmly. A row's size may be missing; if present it is once, few, many or a size class.

TRBJ1-2,TRBV4-1,-,-,TGCGCCAGCAGCCAAGTGGCCTCGGGGGACTATGGCTACACCTTC,CASSQVASGDYGYTF
TRBJ2-4,TRBV28,-,many,TGTGCCAGCAGTTTAACGGGCCGTTGGAACATTCAGTACTTC,CASSLTGRWNIQYF
TRBJ2-7,TRBV6-1,-,many,TGTGCCAGCCGAGGTTTGAGGGGGTCCCCCTACGAGCAGTACTTC,CASRGLRGSPYEQYF
TRBJ1-2,TRBV5-6,TRBD1,few,TGTGCCAGCAGACTCATGACAGGGGTCTATGGCTACACCTTC,CASRLMTGVYGYTF
TRBJ2-7,TRBV12-3/TRBV12-4,-,many,TGTGCCAGCAGCTTACACGCTTACGAGCAGTACTTC,CASSLHAYEQYF
TRBJ2-7,TRBV6-1,-,many,TGTGCCAGCAACGACTCAGTTTTCAAGCAGTACTTC,CASNDSVFKQYF
TRBJ2-1,TRBV2,-,many,TGTGCCAGCAGACTCCTAAGACAGGGAGGCTACAATGAGCAGTTCTTC,CASRLLRQGGYNEQFF
TRBJ2-3,TRBV27,TRBD2,many,TGTGCCAGCAGTACAGCTTCAACTAGCGGGACGGATACGCAGTATTTT,CASSTASTSGTDTQYF
TRBJ2-1,TRBV3-1,TRBD2,-,TGTGCCAGCACCCTGGGACTAGCGGGTACAGGGGAGCAGTTCTTC,CASTLGLAGTGEQFF
TRBJ2-7,TRBV6-2/TRBV6-3,-,-,TGTGCCAGCAGTGACTACCGGGACTCCCACTACGAGCAGTACTTC,CASSDYRDSHYEQYF
TRBJ2-1,TRBV6-1,TRBD2,many,TGTGCCAGCAGTGACCGTGAGAGAGCGGGGGGGTACAATGAGCAGTTCTTC,CASSDRERAGGYNEQFF
TRBJ1-1,TRBV14,TRBD1,-,TGTGCCAGCAGCCCGACAGGGCTTGAAGCTTTCTTT,CASSPTGLEAFF
TRBJ2-7,TRBV5-1,-,many,TGCGCCAGCAGCTTGGAAACCGCCGAGCAGTACTTC,CASSLETAEQYF
TRBJ2-7,TRBV2,-,many,TGTGCCAGCAGTGATATTATCTACGAGCAGTACTTC,CASSDIIYEQYF
TRBJ1-5,TRBV5-5,-,few,TGTGCCAGCAGCTTGAGGGTAGGGGCGGGTGTTCAGCCCCAGCATTTT,CASSLRVGAGVQPQHF
TRBJ2-2,TRBV9,TRBD2,few,TGTGCCAGCAGCGTTTTTAAGGGACTAGCGGGTCCCGGGGAGCTGTTTTTT,CASSVFKGLAGPGELFF
TRBJ2-7,TRBV5-1,TRBD1,-,TGCGCCAGCAGCTTGTGGGGCGGGCCCGGGACAGGGGCGTACGAGCAGTACTTC,CASSLWGGPGTGAYEQYF
TRBJ2-7,TRBV6-2/TRBV6-3,-,few,TGTGCCAGCAGTTACCCAGGACGGGATAACTACGAGCAGTACTTC,CASSYPGRDNYEQYF
TRBJ2-7,TRBV27,TRBD1,many,TGTGCCAGCAGTTTATTGGGACAGGCACCTTACGAGCAGTACTTC,CASSLLGQAPYEQYF
TRBJ1-1,TRBV12-3/TRBV12-4,-,-,TGTGCCAGCAGAAAAACCCCGGACACTGAAGCTTTCTTT,CASRKTPDTEAFF
TRBJ2-2,TRBV3-1,TRBD1,many,TGTGCCAGCAGCGAGCCGGGACAGGGCGCCGGGGAGCTGTTTTTT,CASSEPGQGAGELFF
TRBJ2-5,TRBV29-1,-,-,TGCAGCGTAGACAGCCAAGAGACCCAGTACTTC,CSVDSQETQYF
TRBJ2-2,TRBV6-1,TRBD2,-,TGTGCCAGCACCAGGGAGGGAAGTGGGAGCACCGGGGAGCTGTTTTTT,CASTREGSGSTGELFF